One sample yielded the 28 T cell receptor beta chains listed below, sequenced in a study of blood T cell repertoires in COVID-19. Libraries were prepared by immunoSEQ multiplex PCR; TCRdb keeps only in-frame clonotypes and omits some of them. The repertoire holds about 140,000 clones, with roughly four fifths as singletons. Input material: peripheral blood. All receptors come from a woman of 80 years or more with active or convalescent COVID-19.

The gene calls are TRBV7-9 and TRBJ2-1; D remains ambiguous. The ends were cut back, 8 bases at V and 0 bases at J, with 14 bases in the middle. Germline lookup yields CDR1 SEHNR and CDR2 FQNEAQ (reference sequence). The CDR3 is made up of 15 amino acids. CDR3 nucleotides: TGTGCCAGCGAAACCTACTCGGGCTCCTACAATGAGCAGTTCTTC. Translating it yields CASETYSGSYNEQFF.

The CDR3 here is CASSLTLGGELFF. CDR3 nucleotides: TGTGCCAGCAGCTTAACGCTCGGCGGGGAGCTGTTTTTT. The chain combines TRBV7-2 with TRBJ2-2; no clear D gene. The CDR3 covers 13 residues. V was pared by 2 bases and J by 7 bases, with 8 bases between. The V gene's germline CDR1 is SGHTA and CDR2 FQGNSA.

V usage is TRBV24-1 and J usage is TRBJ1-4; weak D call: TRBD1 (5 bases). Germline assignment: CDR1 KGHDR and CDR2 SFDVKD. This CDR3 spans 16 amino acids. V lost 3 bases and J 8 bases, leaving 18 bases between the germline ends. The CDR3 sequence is CATSDRRGSGEEKLFF. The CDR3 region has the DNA TGTGCCACCAGTGATCGTCGGGGGTCCGGGGAAGAAAAACTGTTTTTT.

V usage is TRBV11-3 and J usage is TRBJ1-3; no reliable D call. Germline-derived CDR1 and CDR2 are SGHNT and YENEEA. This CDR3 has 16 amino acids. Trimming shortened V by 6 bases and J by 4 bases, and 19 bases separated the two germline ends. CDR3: CASRLSGGVRGNTIYF. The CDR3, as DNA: TGTGCCAGCAGGTTGTCAGGAGGAGTGAGGGGAAACACCATATATTTT.

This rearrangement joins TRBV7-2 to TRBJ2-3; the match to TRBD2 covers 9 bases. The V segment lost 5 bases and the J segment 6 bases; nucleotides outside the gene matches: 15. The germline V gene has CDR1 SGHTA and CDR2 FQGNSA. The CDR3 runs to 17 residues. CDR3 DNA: TGTGCCAGCAGCCCCCTGGCGGGGCGGGGGGGTCCGGATACGCAGTATTTT. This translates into CASSPLAGRGGPDTQYF.

This CDR3 is CASSLTGGYTF. For the CDR3, the DNA is TGTGCCAGCAGCCTCACCGGTGGCTACACCTTC. This sequence joins TRBV5-6 and TRBJ1-2, with no clear D. CDR1 is SGHDT and CDR2 is YYEEEE in the germline V gene. V was pared by 4 bases and J by 7 bases, with 8 bases between. This CDR3 spans 11 amino acids.

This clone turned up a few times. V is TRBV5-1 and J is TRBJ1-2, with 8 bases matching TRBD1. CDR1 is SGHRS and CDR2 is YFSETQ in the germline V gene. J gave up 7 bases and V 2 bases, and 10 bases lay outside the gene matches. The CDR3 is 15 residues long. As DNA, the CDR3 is TGCGCCAGCAGCTTCGGGATCCAGGGGGCTGGTGGCTACACCTTC. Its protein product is CASSFGIQGAGGYTF.

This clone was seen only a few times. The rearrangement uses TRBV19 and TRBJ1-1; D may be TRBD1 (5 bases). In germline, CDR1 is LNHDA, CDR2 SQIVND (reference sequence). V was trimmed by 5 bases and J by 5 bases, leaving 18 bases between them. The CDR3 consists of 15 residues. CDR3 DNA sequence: TGTGCCAGTAGTCACCGGACATTCCCGCGGACTGAAGCTTTCTTT. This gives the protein CASSHRTFPRTEAFF.

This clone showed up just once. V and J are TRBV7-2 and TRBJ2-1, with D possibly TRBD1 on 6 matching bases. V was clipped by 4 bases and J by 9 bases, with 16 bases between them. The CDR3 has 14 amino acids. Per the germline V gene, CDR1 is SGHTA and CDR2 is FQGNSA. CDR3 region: CASSWSQGRSEQFF. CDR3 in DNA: TGTGCCAGCAGCTGGTCACAGGGAAGGAGTGAGCAGTTCTTC.

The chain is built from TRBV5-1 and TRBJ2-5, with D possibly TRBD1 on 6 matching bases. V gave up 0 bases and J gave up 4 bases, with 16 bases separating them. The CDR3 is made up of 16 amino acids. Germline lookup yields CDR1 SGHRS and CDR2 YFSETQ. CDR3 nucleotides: TGCGCCAGCAGCTTGGCTCAGGGGTTCGGAGGAGAGACCCAGTACTTC. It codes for CASSLAQGFGGETQYF.

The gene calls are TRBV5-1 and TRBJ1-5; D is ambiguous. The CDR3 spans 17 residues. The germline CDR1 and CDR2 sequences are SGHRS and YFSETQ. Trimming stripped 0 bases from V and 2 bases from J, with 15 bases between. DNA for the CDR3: TGCGCCAGCAGCTTGGACTTTGCAGGATCAGGCAATCAGCCCCAGCATTTT. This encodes CASSLDFAGSGNQPQHF. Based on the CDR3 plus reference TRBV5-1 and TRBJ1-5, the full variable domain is KAGVTQTPRYLIKTRGQQVTLSCSPISGHRSVSWYQQTPGQGLQFLFEYFSETQRNKGNFPGRFSGRQFSNSRSEMNVSTLELGDSALYLCASSLDFAGSGNQPQHFGDGTRLSIL.

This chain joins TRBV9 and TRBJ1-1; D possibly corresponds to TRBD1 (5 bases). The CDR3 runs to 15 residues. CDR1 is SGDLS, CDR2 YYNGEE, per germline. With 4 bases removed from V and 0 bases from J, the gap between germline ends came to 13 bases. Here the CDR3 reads CASSRQNRMNTEAFF. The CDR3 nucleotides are TGTGCCAGCAGCAGACAGAACCGCATGAACACTGAAGCTTTCTTT.

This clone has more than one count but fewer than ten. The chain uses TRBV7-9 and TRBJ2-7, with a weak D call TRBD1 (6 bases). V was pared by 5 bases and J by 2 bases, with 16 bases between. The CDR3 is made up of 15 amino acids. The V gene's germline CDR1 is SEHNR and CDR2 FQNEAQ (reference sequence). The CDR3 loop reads CASSPGTGITYEQYF. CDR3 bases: TGTGCCAGCAGCCCTGGTACAGGGATTACCTACGAGCAGTACTTC.

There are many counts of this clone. The CDR3 spells CATSRGQIRQPQHF. The CDR3 DNA reads as TGTGCCACCAGCAGGGGGCAGATTCGTCAGCCCCAGCATTTT. The chain is built from TRBV15 and TRBJ1-5; a weak D match, TRBD1 (5 bases). Germline V gene data show CDR1 as LNHNV and CDR2 as YYDKDF (reference sequence). With 3 bases removed from V and 6 bases from J, the gap between germline ends came to 12 bases. This CDR3 has 14 residues.

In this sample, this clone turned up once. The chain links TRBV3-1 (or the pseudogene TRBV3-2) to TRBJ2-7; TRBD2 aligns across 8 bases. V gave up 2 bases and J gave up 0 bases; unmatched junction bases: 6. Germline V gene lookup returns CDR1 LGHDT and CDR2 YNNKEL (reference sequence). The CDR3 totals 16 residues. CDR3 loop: CASSQKSGGASYEQYF. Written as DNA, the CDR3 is TGTGCCAGCAGCCAAAAAAGCGGGGGTGCCTCCTACGAGCAGTACTTC.

CDR3 sequence: CASSLNIFSYEQYF. CDR3 in DNA: TGTGCCAGCAGTTTAAACATATTCTCCTACGAGCAGTACTTC. This rearrangement joins TRBV27 to TRBJ2-7; no reliable D call. The CDR3 is 14 amino acids. V dropped 2 bases and J dropped 0 bases, with 8 bases sitting between them. Germline lookup yields CDR1 MNHEY and CDR2 SMNVEV (reference sequence).

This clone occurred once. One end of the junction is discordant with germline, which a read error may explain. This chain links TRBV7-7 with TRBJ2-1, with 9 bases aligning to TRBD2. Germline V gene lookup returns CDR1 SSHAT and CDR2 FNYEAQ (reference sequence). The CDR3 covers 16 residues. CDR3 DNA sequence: TGTGCTAGCAGCAACTCAGCGGGGGGCGATAACAATGAGCAGTTCTTC. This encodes CASSNSAGGDNNEQFF.

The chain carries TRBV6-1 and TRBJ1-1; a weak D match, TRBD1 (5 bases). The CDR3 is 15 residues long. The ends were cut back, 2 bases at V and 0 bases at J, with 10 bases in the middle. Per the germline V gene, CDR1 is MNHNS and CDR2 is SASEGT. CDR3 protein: CASSESAGLNTEAFF. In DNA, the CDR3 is TGTGCCAGCAGTGAAAGCGCAGGGCTGAACACTGAAGCTTTCTTT.

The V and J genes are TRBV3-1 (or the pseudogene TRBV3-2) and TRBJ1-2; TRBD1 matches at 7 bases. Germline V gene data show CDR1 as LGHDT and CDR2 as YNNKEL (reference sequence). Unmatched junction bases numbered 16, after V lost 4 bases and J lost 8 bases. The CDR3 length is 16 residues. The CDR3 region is CASSPGGTTGVRGYTF. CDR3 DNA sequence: TGTGCCAGCAGCCCTGGCGGGACCACAGGGGTTCGAGGCTACACCTTC.

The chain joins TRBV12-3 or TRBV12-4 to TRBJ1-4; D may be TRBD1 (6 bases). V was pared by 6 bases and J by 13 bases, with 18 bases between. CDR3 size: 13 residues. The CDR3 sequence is CASRPTGTQTLFF. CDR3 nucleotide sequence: TGTGCCAGCAGACCTACCGGGACACAGACACTGTTTTTT.

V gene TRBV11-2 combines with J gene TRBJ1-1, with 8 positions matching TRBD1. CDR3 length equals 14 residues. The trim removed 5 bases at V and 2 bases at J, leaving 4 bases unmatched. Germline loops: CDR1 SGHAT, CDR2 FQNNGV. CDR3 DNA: TGTGCCAGCAGCATTGGACAGGGCAACACTGAAGCTTTCTTT. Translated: CASSIGQGNTEAFF. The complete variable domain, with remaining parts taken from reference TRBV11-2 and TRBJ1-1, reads EAGVAQSPRYKIIEKRQSVAFWCNPISGHATLYWYQQILGQGPKLLIQFQNNGVVDDSQLPKDRFSAERLKGVDSTLKIQPAKLEDSAVYLCASSIGQGNTEAFFGQGTRLTVV.

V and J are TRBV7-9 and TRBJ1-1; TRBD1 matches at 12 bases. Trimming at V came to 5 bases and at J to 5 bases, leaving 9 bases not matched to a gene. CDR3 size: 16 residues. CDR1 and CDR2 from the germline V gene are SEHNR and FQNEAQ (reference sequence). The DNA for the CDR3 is TGTGCCAGCAGCCCCCAAGGGACAGGGGGCCGAACTGAAGCTTTCTTT. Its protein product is CASSPQGTGGRTEAFF.

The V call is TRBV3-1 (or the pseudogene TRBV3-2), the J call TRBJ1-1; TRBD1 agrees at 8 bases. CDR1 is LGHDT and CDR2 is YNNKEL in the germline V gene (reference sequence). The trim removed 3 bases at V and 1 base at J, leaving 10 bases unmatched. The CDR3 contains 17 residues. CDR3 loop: CASSQTGTGITNTEAFF. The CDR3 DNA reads TGTGCCAGCAGCCAGACCGGGACAGGAATAACGAACACTGAAGCTTTCTTT.

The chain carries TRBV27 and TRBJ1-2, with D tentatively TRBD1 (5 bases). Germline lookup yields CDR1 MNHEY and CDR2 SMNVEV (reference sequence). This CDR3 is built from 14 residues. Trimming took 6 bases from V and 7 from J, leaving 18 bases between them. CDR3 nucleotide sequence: TGTGCCAGCAGATCACCCAGGGAAATTGGTGGCTACACCTTC. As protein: CASRSPREIGGYTF.

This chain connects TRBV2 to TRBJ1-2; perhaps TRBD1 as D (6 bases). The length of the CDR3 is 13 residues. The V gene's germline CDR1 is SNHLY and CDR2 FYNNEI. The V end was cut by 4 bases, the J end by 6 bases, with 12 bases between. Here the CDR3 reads CASSVRQVDGYTF. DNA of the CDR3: TGTGCCAGCAGTGTGAGACAGGTTGATGGCTACACCTTC. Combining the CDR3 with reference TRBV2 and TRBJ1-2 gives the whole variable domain EPEVTQTPSHQVTQMGQEVILRCVPISNHLYFYWYRQILGQKVEFLVSFYNNEISEKSEIFDDQFSVERPDGSNFTLKIRSTKLEDSAMYFCASSVRQVDGYTFGSGTRLTVV.

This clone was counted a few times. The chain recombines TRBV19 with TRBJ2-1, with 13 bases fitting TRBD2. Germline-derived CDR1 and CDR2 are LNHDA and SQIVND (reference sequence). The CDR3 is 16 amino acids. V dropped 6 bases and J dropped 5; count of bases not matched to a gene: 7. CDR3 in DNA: TGTGCCAGTAGCAAAACGGGACTAGCGGGGAACAATGAGCAGTTCTTC. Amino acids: CASSKTGLAGNNEQFF.

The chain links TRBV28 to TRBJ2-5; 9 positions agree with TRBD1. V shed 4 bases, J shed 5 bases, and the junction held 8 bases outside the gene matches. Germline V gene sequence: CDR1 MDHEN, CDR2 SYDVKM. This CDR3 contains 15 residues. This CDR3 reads CASSSATGGSETQYF. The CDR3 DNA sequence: TGTGCCAGCAGTTCTGCGACAGGGGGGAGTGAGACCCAGTACTTC.

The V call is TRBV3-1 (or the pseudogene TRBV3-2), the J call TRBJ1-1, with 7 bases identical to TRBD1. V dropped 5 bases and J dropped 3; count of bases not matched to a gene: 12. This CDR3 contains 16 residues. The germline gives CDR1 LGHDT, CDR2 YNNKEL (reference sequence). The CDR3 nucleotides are TGTGCCAGCAGCTCCGTAGCGGGACAGCCTTACACTGAAGCTTTCTTT. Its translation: CASSSVAGQPYTEAFF.